A selection of T cell receptor beta chains follows, all from one sample in a study of T cells in Graves' hyperthyroidism and ophthalmopathy. Using its own MiXCR run on the multiplex PCR reads, TCRdb lists one record per CDR3 protein. The sample lists about 640,000 distinct CDR3 sequences; about 20% were seen once. The sample consisted of blood. The origin of the receptors is a man in his thirties or forties with Graves' ophthalmopathy. The CDR3 runs from the conserved cysteine through the conserved F or W. D genes are given only for firm matches. Expanded clones get a size class; other rows say once, few or many, or leave the size out.

>TRBJ2-1|.|.|TRBV4-3
CASSHKAEINEQFF
TGCGCCAGCAGCCATAAGGCCGAGATCAATGAGCAGTTCTTC
>TRBJ1-5|.|.|TRBV7-9
CASSSGPNSNQPQHF
TGTGCCAGCAGCTCTGGGCCCAATAGCAATCAGCCCCAGCATTTT
>TRBJ2-3|.|few|TRBV20-1
CSASHGTGTDTQYF
TGCAGTGCTAGCCACGGCACAGGCACAGATACGCAGTATTTT
>TRBJ2-4|.|.|TRBV3-1
CASSQNTRGVSSKNIQYF
TGTGCCAGCAGCCAAAATACCCGCGGTGTTTCTTCCAAAAACATTCAGTACTTC
>TRBJ1-3|.|few|TRBV5-6
CASSFSGGNTIYF
TGTGCCAGCAGCTTTTCTGGGGGCAACACCATATATTTT
>TRBJ2-7|TRBD2|.|TRBV11-2
CASSLISGRLDEQYF
TGTGCCAGCAGCTTAATAAGCGGGAGATTGGACGAGCAGTACTTC
>TRBJ2-3|.|.|TRBV4-3
CASSEGLSFTDTQYF
TGCGCCAGCAGCGAAGGACTGTCCTTCACAGATACGCAGTATTTT
>TRBJ2-7|.|.|TRBV7-2
CASSQDLGGRAYEQYF
TGCGCCAGCAGCCAAGATTTGGGGGGGCGGGCCTACGAGCAGTACTTC
>TRBJ1-6|.|few|TRBV7-2
CASSTQGSYNSPLHF
TGTGCCAGCAGCACGCAGGGTTCCTATAATTCACCCCTCCACTTT
>TRBJ2-7|.|few|TRBV20-1
CSARAVYEQYF
TGCAGTGCTCGGGCCGTCTACGAGCAGTACTTC
>TRBJ1-1|.|many|TRBV28
CASSFTGENTEAFF
TGTGCCAGCAGTTTTACCGGGGAAAACACTGAAGCTTTCTTT
>TRBJ2-5|TRBD2|many|TRBV7-2
CASSLRLAGVLETQYF
TGTGCCAGCAGCTTACGACTAGCGGGAGTTCTAGAGACCCAGTACTTC